The T cell receptor beta chain described here comes from a study of blood T cell repertoires in COVID-19. Study at large: The cDNA or gDNA used as material had been derived from T cells, B-cell-depleted T cells, or PBMCs.

Produced via immunoSEQ multiplex PCR; TCRdb's table is partial and in-frame only. The data show about 20,000 clones, 90% to 95% seen once. This clone was observed a few times. Input material: peripheral blood. The source is a human donor in a cohort sampled during active COVID-19.

CDR3 loop: CASSLSGELFF. CDR3 coding DNA: TGTGCCAGCAGTTTATCAGGGGAGCTGTTTTTT. The chain combines TRBV12-3 or TRBV12-4 with TRBJ2-2, with D unclear. V lost 2 bases and J lost 8, with 3 bases in between. This CDR3 comprises 11 residues.